This T cell receptor beta chain derives from a study of OX40 agonist ivuxolimab in advanced cancers. Background on the study: Ivuxolimab was delivered to patients intravenously every 2 weeks at doses spanning 0.01 to 10 mg/kg. A male proportion of about 84% was recorded, with mean age around 55 years and range about 20 to 79.

Study-level points and caveats: The antigen specificity of the peripheral T cells (those that were expanded) was not determined.

The CDR3 consists of 14 residues. The V gene's germline CDR1 is MNHEY and CDR2 SMNVEV (reference sequence). V lost 3 bases and J 5 bases, leaving 13 bases between the germline ends. Sampling of blood occurred at baseline, cycle 4 day 1, and cycle 7 day 1. Details on this clone: Its matching antigen is unknown.

Assay used: immunoSEQ multiplex PCR; TCRdb lists only in-frame clones, some missing. In the table there are about 99,000 clones, roughly 95% of which are singletons. The V and J genes are TRBV27 and TRBJ2-5; possible D gene TRBD2, 6 bases. Here the sequenced sample was CD4+ or CD8+ T cells sorted from blood, taken in a trial of the OX40 agonist ivuxolimab. The receptor was derived from an adult with an advanced solid tumor such as melanoma, head and neck, liver or kidney cancer. The CDR3 coding sequence is TGTGCCAGCAGTTTGAGGCTAGCGCGTGAGACCCAGTACTTC. This sequence encodes CASSLRLARETQYF.